These 29 T cell receptor beta chains were sequenced from one sample in a study of beta chain features in type 1 diabetes. TCRB transcripts that were expressed got sequenced, as all of the isolated RNA had been reverse transcribed. This table comes from immunoSEQ multiplex PCR, and its TCRdb copy is limited to in-frame clones, with some not included. The table lists around 310,000 clones, 8% to 13% of them singletons. The sequenced sample was naive CD4+ T cells from blood. All receptors derive from a woman aged 25 to 45 in good health.

V is TRBV30 and J is TRBJ2-1; 8 bases match TRBD2. This CDR3 is 14 amino acids long. Germline V gene data show CDR1 as GTSNPN and CDR2 as SVGIG (reference sequence). With 3 bases clipped from V and 8 bases from J, the junction kept 9 bases outside the gene matches. This CDR3 reads CAWSFSGGPYEQFF. DNA for the CDR3: TGTGCCTGGAGCTTTTCGGGAGGGCCATATGAGCAGTTCTTC.

This clone was counted between two and nine times. The rearrangement uses TRBV28 and TRBJ2-7; 10 bases map to TRBD2. The CDR3 is 15 residues long. CDR1 and CDR2 (germline): MDHEN, SYDVKM. Losses at the gene ends were 3 bases for V and 4 bases for J; bases not matched to a gene: 6. The CDR3 DNA sequence: TGTGCCAGCAGTTTCACAGCGGGAGGGCCATACGAGCAGTACTTC. Amino acid sequence: CASSFTAGGPYEQYF.

The chain has TRBV10-3 and TRBJ2-7, with TRBD2 matching 7 bases. CDR1 ENHRY and CDR2 SYGVKD come from the germline V gene. There are 13 residues in the CDR3. V was clipped by 10 bases and J by 5 bases; unmatched bases: 11. The CDR3 loop reads CATQSGTEDEQYF. CDR3 sequence (DNA): TGTGCCACCCAGAGCGGGACTGAGGACGAGCAGTACTTC.

The gene calls are TRBV15 and TRBJ2-1, with D possibly matching TRBD2 (5 bases). Trimming shortened V by 5 bases and J by 9 bases, and 23 bases separated the two germline ends. The CDR3 extends over 16 amino acids. The V gene's germline CDR1 is LNHNV and CDR2 YYDKDF (reference sequence). For the CDR3, the DNA is TGTGCCACCAGCTGGCCGGGGTCTTCTCGAACGGGTGAGCAGTTCTTC. Residues: CATSWPGSSRTGEQFF.

This chain connects TRBV10-3 to TRBJ2-5; no clear D. Germline values: CDR1 ENHRY, CDR2 SYGVKD. The CDR3 length is 14 residues. V was clipped by 3 bases and J by 5 bases, with 13 bases between them. CDR3 region: CAISERWAPETQYF. CDR3 in DNA: TGTGCCATCAGTGAAAGGTGGGCTCCTGAGACCCAGTACTTC.

This clone was recorded a few times. This rearrangement joins TRBV18 to TRBJ2-7, with D perhaps TRBD2 (6 bases). CDR1 and CDR2 from the germline V gene are KGHSH and LQKENI. This CDR3 spans 13 amino acids. Trimming left V 5 bases short and J 3 bases short, with 11 bases between. The CDR3 bases are TGTGCCAGCTCAGAGGGACTCGTCTACGAGCAGTACTTC. Protein sequence: CASSEGLVYEQYF.

Only a few counts were recorded for this clone. The chain employs TRBV18 and TRBJ1-2, with D possibly TRBD1 on 5 matching bases. Trimming shortened V by 3 bases and J by 0 bases, and 8 bases separated the two germline ends. CDR3 length equals 14 residues. In germline, CDR1 is KGHSH, CDR2 LQKENI. The CDR3 loop is CASSPGQANYGYTF. The CDR3 DNA sequence: TGTGCCAGCTCACCTGGACAAGCTAACTATGGCTACACCTTC. Based on the CDR3 plus reference TRBV18 and TRBJ1-2, the full variable domain is NAGVMQNPRHLVRRRGQEARLRCSPMKGHSHVYWYRQLPEEGLKFMVYLQKENIIDESGMPKERFSAEFPKEGPSILRIQQVVRGDSAAYFCASSPGQANYGYTFGSGTRLTVV.

This clone was observed a few times. The chain has TRBV7-3 and TRBJ2-6; the D gene is possibly TRBD2 (5 bases). The CDR3 has 16 amino acids. The germline gives CDR1 SGHTA, CDR2 FQGTGA. Deletions cut 3 bases from V and 8 bases from J, with 17 bases between. Here the CDR3 DNA reads TGTGCCAGCAGCTTCCCCGGAGGACGAGCACCCAACGTCCTGACTTTC. Encoded protein: CASSFPGGRAPNVLTF.

In its sample, this clone was seen a few times. The chain joins TRBV7-9 to TRBJ2-7, with 9 bases matching TRBD2. Trimming took 5 bases from V and 2 from J; bases not matched to a gene: 7. The CDR3 is made up of 15 amino acids. Germline CDR1 reads SEHNR; CDR2 reads FQNEAQ (reference sequence). For the CDR3, the DNA is TGTGCCAGCAGCCTCGGTGGGACTAGCCCCTACGAGCAGTACTTC. Encoded protein: CASSLGGTSPYEQYF.

This clone was counted only a few times. The V call is TRBV28, the J call TRBJ1-4; the match to TRBD1 covers 7 bases. The junction had 13 bases not matched to a gene; V was cut back by 4 bases and J by 8 bases. CDR1 and CDR2 from the germline V gene are MDHEN and SYDVKM. CDR3 length: 16 amino acids. As DNA, the CDR3 is TGTGCCAGCAGTTCCCCGTCCATACAGGGGAGAGAAAAACTGTTTTTT. Its protein product is CASSSPSIQGREKLFF. The complete variable domain, with remaining parts taken from reference TRBV28 and TRBJ1-4, reads DVKVTQSSRYLVKRTGEKVFLECVQDMDHENMFWYRQDPGLGLRLIYFSYDVKMKEKGDIPEGYSVSREKKERFSLILESASTNQTSMYLCASSSPSIQGREKLFFGSGTQLSVL.

This clone was found a few times. The genes are TRBV5-6 and TRBJ2-3; tentatively, D is TRBD2 (5 bases). CDR3 length: 14 residues. V lost 0 bases, J lost 0 bases, and 5 bases lay in between. In germline, CDR1 is SGHDT, CDR2 YYEEEE. The CDR3 is CASSLERSTDTQYF. CDR3 sequence (DNA): TGTGCCAGCAGCTTGGAGCGGAGCACAGATACGCAGTATTTT.

This chain links TRBV6-6 with TRBJ1-1; D unresolved. V lost 6 bases, J lost 0 bases, and 14 bases lay in between. The CDR3 is made up of 15 amino acids. Germline lookup yields CDR1 MNHNY and CDR2 SVGAGI (reference sequence). The CDR3, as DNA: TGTGCCAGCAGATCGCGACAAACGATGAACACTGAAGCTTTCTTT. Its translation is CASRSRQTMNTEAFF.

This clone was seen a few times. The rearrangement joins TRBV5-6 to TRBJ2-4; 7 bases align to TRBD1. This CDR3 is 14 amino acids long. V lost 3 bases and J lost 8; bases outside the gene matches: 8. Looked up from germline, CDR1 is SGHDT and CDR2 is YYEEEE. The CDR3 protein is CASSYRQGSDIQYF. The CDR3 DNA is TGTGCCAGCAGCTACCGACAGGGCTCAGACATTCAGTACTTC.

The sample holds a few counts of this clone. The V and J genes are TRBV5-1 and TRBJ1-1; TRBD1 matches 7 bases. V was clipped by 4 bases and J by 4 bases; unmatched bases: 10. The CDR3 runs 15 residues. Germline CDR1 reads SGHRS; CDR2 reads YFSETQ. CDR3 in amino acids: CASSTMGQTGTEAFF. The CDR3 DNA reads as TGCGCCAGCAGCACCATGGGACAGACAGGCACTGAAGCTTTCTTT.

Note on this clone: Other DNA variants within this sample encode the same CDR3. This chain links TRBV30 with TRBJ2-7; a possible D gene is TRBD1 (5 bases). Trimming stripped 2 bases from V and 3 bases from J, with 8 bases between. The CDR3 totals 12 residues. Germline CDR1 is GTSNPN and CDR2 is SVGIG (reference sequence). The CDR3 sequence is CAWSSQGYEQYF. The CDR3 nucleotides read TGTGCCTGGAGTTCGCAGGGCTACGAGCAGTACTTC.

This clone was seen only a few times. This chain joins TRBV28 and TRBJ1-2; 8 bases are shared with TRBD1. Germline CDR1 is MDHEN and CDR2 is SYDVKM. The CDR3 has 18 residues. V lost 8 bases, J lost 2 bases, and 19 bases stayed unmatched. CDR3 sequence (DNA): TGTGCCAGCTACTTGCGGACAGGGCGATTCCCCCTCAACTATGGCTACACCTTC. This gives the protein CASYLRTGRFPLNYGYTF.

The CDR3 DNA follows: TGCGCCAGCAGCACCCGGGACTACAAACGCTACAATGAGCAGTTCTTC. The encoded protein is CASSTRDYKRYNEQFF. V usage is TRBV5-1 and J usage is TRBJ2-1; TRBD2 matches at 7 bases. CDR1 and CDR2 from the germline V gene are SGHRS and YFSETQ. This CDR3 spans 16 amino acids. Losses at the gene ends were 4 bases for V and 3 bases for J; bases not matched to a gene: 10.

To note about this clone: The sample carries other DNA sequences with the same CDR3. The chain has TRBV6-5 and TRBJ2-7, with 8 bases matching TRBD1. Per germline, CDR1 MNHEY and CDR2 SVGAGI. V lost 5 bases and J lost 1; bases outside the gene matches: 4. There are 14 residues in the CDR3. The CDR3 nucleotides read TGTGCCAGCAGTCGTGGACAGGGTTCCTACGAGCAGTACTTC. Translated, it gives CASSRGQGSYEQYF.

This clone was detected only a few times. The rearrangement links TRBV11-1 to TRBJ2-1; 7 bases are shared with TRBD1. The J segment lost 2 bases and the V segment lost 4 bases, leaving 11 bases of the junction unmatched. Germline V CDR1 and CDR2: SGHAT, FQDESV (reference sequence). The CDR3 covers 17 residues. In DNA form, the CDR3 reads TGTGCCAGCAGCTCCTCGGGTGGTGGGACAGCCTACAATGAGCAGTTCTTC. Its translation: CASSSSGGGTAYNEQFF.

V usage is TRBV7-9 and J usage is TRBJ2-7, with D possibly being TRBD2 (6 bases). Trimming pared 5 bases from V and 4 bases from J, leaving 18 bases between. CDR3 length: 15 amino acids. From germline, CDR1 is SEHNR and CDR2 FQNEAQ (reference sequence). The CDR3 reads CASSHFGGNPYEQYF. The CDR3 DNA reads as TGTGCCAGCAGCCATTTCGGGGGTAACCCGTACGAGCAGTACTTC.

The table lists this clone with a count of one. The chain links TRBV5-4 to TRBJ1-1; no reliable D call. CDR1 and CDR2 (germline): SGHNT, YYREEE (reference sequence). The CDR3 extends over 15 amino acids. The V and J ends lost 5 bases and 1 base respectively, with 15 bases between them. The CDR3 spells CASREEKDGNTEAFF. The CDR3 DNA reads as TGTGCCAGCAGGGAGGAAAAAGACGGGAACACTGAAGCTTTCTTT.

This clone was picked up a small number of times. The chain recombines TRBV11-1 with TRBJ2-1, with D tentatively TRBD2 (6 bases). The length of the CDR3 is 16 residues. The V gene lost 1 base and the J gene lost 0 bases, with 10 bases spanning the gap. CDR1 and CDR2 from the germline V gene are SGHAT and FQDESV (reference sequence). This CDR3 is CASSLVSGGSYNEQFF. The CDR3 coding sequence is TGTGCCAGCAGCTTAGTTAGCGGAGGCTCCTACAATGAGCAGTTCTTC.

The chain couples TRBV5-4 to TRBJ2-1, with a weak D call TRBD2 (7 bases). The V and J ends lost 0 bases and 2 bases respectively, with 15 bases between them. Germline loops: CDR1 SGHNT, CDR2 YYREEE (reference sequence). The CDR3 contains 17 residues. This CDR3 is CASSLGGSGTTYNEQFF. Written as DNA, the CDR3 is TGTGCCAGCAGCTTGGGCGGGAGCGGGACAACCTACAATGAGCAGTTCTTC.

The CDR3 region is CASIKDRGRDTQYF. The CDR3 DNA is TGTGCCAGCATTAAGGACAGGGGCAGGGATACGCAGTATTTT. V usage is TRBV28 and J usage is TRBJ2-3; TRBD1 agrees at 9 bases. CDR1 and CDR2 from the germline V gene are MDHEN and SYDVKM. The V and J ends lost 7 bases and 6 bases, in that order; junction bases with no gene match: 8. CDR3 size: 14 residues.

The chain links TRBV28 to TRBJ1-5; TRBD1 matches at 7 bases. CDR1 and CDR2 from the germline V gene are MDHEN and SYDVKM. This CDR3 has 14 residues. With 5 bases clipped from V and 7 bases from J, the junction kept 8 bases outside the gene matches. CDR3 residues: CASSPQGSRQPQHF. The CDR3 bases are TGTGCCAGCAGTCCACAGGGGTCGAGACAGCCCCAGCATTTT.

In its sample, this clone was seen a few times. The J gene is TRBJ1-1, the V gene TRBV5-1; 8 positions match TRBD1. The CDR3 is made up of 18 amino acids. V gave up 0 bases and J gave up 6 bases; unmatched junction bases: 16. Germline-derived CDR1 and CDR2 are SGHRS and YFSETQ. In DNA, the CDR3 is TGCGCCAGCAGCTTGGCTGGACAGGGATTCCTGAGGGGCGCTGAAGCTTTCTTT. Its protein product is CASSLAGQGFLRGAEAFF.

This clone was counted once. The chain joins TRBV11-2 to TRBJ2-5; 9 bases align to TRBD1. The V and J ends lost 5 bases and 2 bases, in that order; junction bases with no gene match: 9. This CDR3 is built from 16 residues. The germline CDR1 and CDR2 sequences are SGHAT and FQNNGV. CDR3 amino acids: CASSGHGTGNQETQYF. The CDR3 DNA follows: TGTGCCAGCAGCGGTCACGGGACAGGGAATCAAGAGACCCAGTACTTC.

The V call is TRBV28, the J call TRBJ1-4, with 7 bases matching TRBD1. Germline CDR1 MDHEN, CDR2 SYDVKM. V gave up 5 bases and J gave up 8 bases; unmatched junction bases: 11. This CDR3 is built from 15 residues. CDR3 loop: CASSPQTGPQEKLFF. The CDR3 region has the DNA TGTGCCAGCAGTCCTCAGACAGGGCCTCAAGAAAAACTGTTTTTT.

The gene calls are TRBV4-2 and TRBJ1-4; no reliable D call. V was cut by 1 base and J by 4 bases, with 10 bases left in between. The CDR3 sequence is 15 residues long. In germline, CDR1 is LGHNA, CDR2 YNFKEQ. CDR3 in amino acids: CASSQGIELNEKLFF. DNA of the CDR3: TGTGCCAGCAGCCAAGGTATAGAGCTTAATGAAAAACTGTTTTTT.